This T cell receptor beta chain stems from a study of blood T cell repertoires in COVID-19. TCRdb's table, derived via immunoSEQ multiplex PCR, lists solely in-frame clones and lacks some. This sample carries about 180,000 clones, under 85% of them seen once, and the ten largest clones take about 6.4%. This clone was recorded only once. The ends lost 4 bases at V and 6 bases at J; junction bases unmatched: 8. The CDR3 is made up of 14 amino acids. Germline V CDR1 and CDR2: LGHDT, YNNKEL (reference sequence). This sequence was found in a human donor in a cohort sampled during active COVID-19. The J gene is TRBJ1-1, the V gene TRBV3-1 (or the pseudogene TRBV3-2); 7 nucleotides match TRBD1. What was sequenced was peripheral blood. The CDR3 reads CASSPDNRGAEAFF. The CDR3 nucleotides read TGTGCCAGCAGCCCAGACAACAGGGGCGCTGAAGCTTTCTTT.